This T cell receptor (beta chain) was identified during a study of T cells in Graves' hyperthyroidism and ophthalmopathy. General study points: The majority of expanded thyroid clonotypes above 0.001 also appeared in blood.

It was uncontrolled infection, other autoimmune disease, pregnancy or lactation that excluded patients. The diagnostic basis comprised clinical symptoms, serum thyroxine and TRAb, thyroid ultrasound and orbital computed tomography. The trim removed 3 bases at V and 9 bases at J, leaving 5 bases unmatched. The CDR3 covers 12 residues. Germline CDR1 is SGHNT and CDR2 is YENEEA. It was RNA transcripts that yielded the amplified TCR beta CDR3 regions. A set of HTBI primers served as the primers for a first-round RT-PCR of the TCR CDR3. Each CDR3 protein is one row after TCRdb ran MiXCR on the multiplex PCR reads. The sample carries about 59,000 distinct CDR3 sequences, about 50% recorded once. This clonotype appeared a single time. Its antigen is not known.

The origin of this receptor is an older woman with Graves' ophthalmopathy. The chain employs TRBV11-3 and TRBJ2-7, with 7 positions matching TRBD1. The sequencing sample was made of blood. The CDR3 nucleotides read TGTGCCAGCAGCTTGGACAGGAGCGGGCAGTACTTC. Amino acid sequence: CASSLDRSGQYF.